Listed below are T cell receptor beta chains from one sample, sequenced in a study of blood T cell repertoires in COVID-19. Assay: immunoSEQ multiplex PCR; the TCRdb copy retains only in-frame clones and omits some. The sample has 300,000 or so clones, around 86% seen once. Specimen: peripheral blood. These receptors were collected from a middle-aged man with active or convalescent COVID-19. The CDR3 runs from the conserved cysteine through the conserved F or W. D genes are given only for firm matches. Clone size is given for some rows only: seen once, a few or many times, or a class if the clone is expanded.

-	-	TRBV27	TRBJ1-1	13	CASSLNWAGEAFF	TGTGCCAGCAGTTTAAACTGGGCAGGGGAAGCTTTCTTT
-	TRBD1	TRBV5-1	TRBJ2-3	15	CASSLLGQGTDTQYF	TGCGCCAGCAGCTTGTTAGGACAGGGCACAGATACGCAGTATTTT
-	TRBD1	TRBV7-8	TRBJ1-2	18	CASSSGPTQGASIYGYTF	TGTGCCAGCAGCTCCGGACCGACACAGGGGGCTTCAATCTATGGCTACACCTTC
-	TRBD1	TRBV24-1	TRBJ1-2	16	CATSDNRGDFNYGYTF	TGTGCCACCAGTGATAACAGGGGCGACTTCAACTATGGCTACACCTTC
-	-	TRBV5-1	TRBJ1-5	13	CASRGEGDQPQHF	TGCGCCAGTAGGGGGGAGGGAGATCAGCCCCAGCATTTT
many	TRBD1	TRBV3-1/TRBV3-2	TRBJ1-2	14	CASSQPGQTYGYTF	TGTGCCAGCAGCCAACCGGGACAGACCTATGGCTACACCTTC
few	-	TRBV28	TRBJ1-6	12	CASSLSDSPLHF	TGTGCCAGCAGTTTATCTGATTCACCCCTCCACTTT
-	TRBD1	TRBV10-3	TRBJ1-6	13	CAIRGQGGTPLHF	TGTGCCATCAGGGGACAGGGAGGGACACCCCTCCACTTT
-	TRBD1	TRBV28	TRBJ2-5	14	CASSSPQGDTTQYF	TGTGCCAGCAGTTCCCCCCAGGGGGATACGACCCAGTACTTC
-	TRBD1	TRBV24-1	TRBJ1-2	17	CATSEHRDRGPDYGYTF	TGTGCCACCAGTGAACACCGGGACAGGGGGCCCGACTATGGCTACACCTTC
-	TRBD1	TRBV9	TRBJ1-2	17	CASSQDVRGRSDYGYTF	TGTGCCAGCAGCCAAGACGTAAGGGGGCGCTCGGACTATGGCTACACCTTC
-	-	TRBV7-9	TRBJ1-5	14	CASSFYDSNQPQHF	TGTGCCAGCAGCTTCTACGATAGCAATCAGCCCCAGCATTTT
-	TRBD2	TRBV12-3/TRBV12-4	TRBJ2-7	12	CASGRGFYEQYF	TGTGCCAGCGGGAGGGGCTTCTACGAGCAGTACTTC
once	-	TRBV15	TRBJ1-1	15	CATSRDPGSNTEAFF	TGTGCCACCAGCAGAGATCCGGGGTCGAACACTGAAGCTTTCTTT
-	-	TRBV18	TRBJ2-3	12	CASSPEGDTQYF	TGTGCCAGCTCACCGGAGGGGGATACGCAGTATTTT
-	TRBD2	TRBV2	TRBJ2-3	14	CASTLAAHSDTQYF	TGTGCCAGCACTCTAGCGGCACATTCAGATACGCAGTATTTT
few	-	TRBV7-9	TRBJ2-1	11	CASSLSGEQFF	TGTGCCAGCAGCTTGTCGGGTGAGCAGTTCTTC
-	TRBD2	TRBV7-2	TRBJ2-7	13	CASSSTGGHEQYF	TGTGCCAGCAGCTCCACGGGGGGGCATGAGCAGTACTTC
-	TRBD1	TRBV28	TRBJ1-5	13	CASSPGTGQPQHF	TGTGCCAGCAGCCCGGGGACAGGTCAGCCCCAGCATTTT
-	-	TRBV12-3/TRBV12-4	TRBJ1-2	12	CASSFPRGSYTF	TGTGCCAGCAGTTTCCCAAGAGGGAGCTACACCTTC
-	TRBD2	TRBV18	TRBJ2-3	18	CASSPASQLAGNTDTQYF	TGTGCCAGCTCACCCGCGTCCCAACTAGCGGGGAACACAGATACGCAGTATTTT
-	TRBD1	TRBV28	TRBJ2-1	16	CASSQWTGGRYNEQFF	TGTGCCAGCAGTCAATGGACAGGGGGCCGCTACAATGAGCAGTTCTTC
-	TRBD1	TRBV6-5	TRBJ1-2	14	CASSPSDRGRGYTF	TGTGCCAGCAGTCCATCTGACAGGGGGCGAGGCTACACCTTC
once	TRBD2	TRBV28	TRBJ2-7	15	CASSLPRGGRYEQYF	TGTGCCAGCAGTTTACCCCGGGGGGGCCGCTACGAGCAGTACTTC
-	-	TRBV27	TRBJ1-2	15	CASSSLRAGSYGYTF	TGTGCCAGCAGTTCACTGAGGGCGGGATCCTATGGCTACACCTTC
-	-	TRBV4-3	TRBJ1-2	17	CASSQAKGDPNNYGYTF	TGCGCCAGCAGCCAAGCTAAAGGGGATCCGAATAACTATGGCTACACCTTC
-	TRBD1	TRBV29-1	TRBJ1-1	15	CSVAWGQGPGTEAFF	TGCAGCGTTGCTTGGGGACAGGGGCCGGGCACTGAAGCTTTCTTT
-	TRBD1	TRBV11-2	TRBJ2-5	14	CASSLTGGLETQYF	TGTGCCAGCAGCTTAACAGGGGGCTTGGAGACCCAGTACTTC
-	TRBD1	TRBV18	TRBJ2-3	15	CASSPGQGSTDTQYF	TGTGCCAGCTCACCCGGACAGGGGAGCACAGATACGCAGTATTTT
few	-	TRBV6-5	TRBJ1-5	15	CASRRPGLNYQPQHF	TGTGCCAGCCGTAGGCCGGGACTCAATTATCAGCCCCAGCATTTT
-	-	TRBV2	TRBJ1-2	13	CASSSGRAGGYTF	TGTGCCAGCAGTTCTGGCAGGGCAGGCGGCTACACCTTC
-	-	TRBV28	TRBJ1-2	15	CASSFGGSLTYGYTF	TGTGCCAGCAGTTTTGGAGGGAGCTTAACGTATGGCTACACCTTC
-	-	TRBV7-9	TRBJ1-1	13	CASSLPEGVEAFF	TGTGCCAGCAGCTTACCTGAGGGGGTTGAAGCTTTCTTT
-	-	TRBV10-3	TRBJ1-4	14	CAARGRGQGEKLFF	TGTGCCGCACGAGGCAGGGGCCAAGGTGAAAAACTGTTTTTT
-	TRBD2	TRBV4-3	TRBJ2-5	16	CASSPHLLADQETQYF	TGCGCCAGCAGTCCCCACCTCCTAGCGGACCAAGAGACCCAGTACTTC
-	TRBD1	TRBV28	TRBJ1-2	13	CASRQQGASGYTF	TGTGCCAGCAGACAACAGGGGGCAAGTGGCTACACCTTC
-	TRBD2	TRBV10-3	TRBJ2-3	19	CAISPSTGLAGGQGDTQYF	TGTGCCATCAGTCCTTCAACGGGACTAGCGGGAGGGCAAGGAGATACGCAGTATTTT
-	-	TRBV7-8	TRBJ2-2	17	CASSLVLYRDDTGELFF	TGTGCCAGCAGCTTAGTCCTCTACAGGGATGACACCGGGGAGCTGTTTTTT
-	-	TRBV5-1	TRBJ1-1	15	CASSLASSQGTEAFF	TGCGCCAGCAGCTTGGCTAGTTCTCAGGGAACTGAAGCTTTCTTT
-	TRBD1	TRBV4-1	TRBJ1-2	16	CASSQDPGQGLYGYTF	TGCGCCAGCAGCCAAGATCCCGGACAGGGACTCTATGGCTACACCTTC
-	-	TRBV23-1	TRBJ1-5	15	CASSLLRVFNQPQHF	TGCGCCAGCAGTCTGTTACGGGTATTCAATCAGCCCCAGCATTTT
-	-	TRBV28	TRBJ1-5	17	CASSNTLLRVVNQPQHF	TGTGCCAGCAGCAATACCCTGCTGAGGGTAGTCAATCAGCCCCAGCATTTT
-	-	TRBV16	TRBJ1-1	13	CASSKDSNTEAFF	TGTGCCAGCAGCAAGGACAGTAACACTGAAGCTTTCTTT
-	-	TRBV6-5	TRBJ1-5	15	CASSRQWGGNQPQHF	TGTGCCAGCAGTCGACAGTGGGGGGGCAATCAGCCCCAGCATTTT
-	TRBD1	TRBV7-9	TRBJ1-3	16	CASSLEGQPSGNTIYF	TGTGCCAGCAGCTTGGAGGGACAGCCCTCTGGAAACACCATATATTTT
-	-	TRBV6-6	TRBJ1-2	11	CAFSGGDGYTF	TGTGCCTTCTCGGGGGGAGATGGCTACACCTTC